This TCR beta chain was recorded in a study of cytomegalovirus exposure and HLA in healthy donors. Study information: T cells numbering around 190 million yielded some 100 million unique TCR beta sequences in an earlier analysis.

Overall study results and limits: As a later analysis showed, a missense DCLRE1C variant was linked to trimming of TCR beta V- and J-genes. In a later analysis, at a false discovery rate of 0.05, roughly 17,000 TCR beta sequences matched HLA alleles.

PCR involved 60 Vbeta and 13 Jbeta primers. The repertoire was sequenced with immunoSEQ multiplex PCR; TCRdb's copy has only in-frame clones and lacks some. The sample shows under 200,000 clones, roughly 85% of them seen only once. The CDR3 is 13 amino acids. Remarks on this clone: Its antigen is not known.

The sequenced material came from PBMCs. This chain links TRBV12-2 with TRBJ2-7; the table's D call, TRBD1, has no DNA check behind it. TRBV12-2 is marked as a pseudogene. The TCR originated in a man aged 30 to 45 in good health and CMV-seronegative. The CDR3 coding sequence is TGTGCAAGTCGCTTTGACAGCCCCTACGAGCAGTACTTC. This encodes CASRFDSPYEQYF.